Listed below are T cell receptor beta chains from one sample, sequenced in a study of cytomegalovirus exposure and HLA in healthy donors. Measured with immunoSEQ multiplex PCR; TCRdb has only the in-frame clones, and not every one. The sample consists of 90,000 to 130,000 clones, around nine tenths of them appearing once. Sequencing input: PBMCs. The receptors originated from a woman between 25 and 40 years old in good health and CMV-seropositive. Each CDR3 is given with its conserved first and last residue. A D gene is named only where the DNA matches it firmly. Clone size is stated in some rows and not others, as once, few, many or a class when expanded.

D gene | clone size | J gene | V gene | CDR3 DNA | CDR3 protein
TRBD1 | . | TRBJ2-2 | TRBV19 | TGTGCCAGTAGTAGCTCCCGGGACAGGGTTTCCGGGGAGCTGTTTTTT | CASSSSRDRVSGELFF
. | . | TRBJ2-7 | TRBV28 | TGTGCCAGCAACCCCATCGGCGGCTCCTACGAGCAGTACTTC | CASNPIGGSYEQYF
. | . | TRBJ1-3 | TRBV18 | TGTGCCAGCTCACCTGGACAGATCTCTGGAAACACCATATATTTT | CASSPGQISGNTIYF
TRBD2 | . | TRBJ2-1 | TRBV7-2 | TGTGCCAGCAGCTTAGTTAGACTAGCGGGAGCCAATGAGCAGTTCTTC | CASSLVRLAGANEQFF
. | . | TRBJ2-1 | TRBV6-5 | TGTGCCAGCAGTTATTTAGGTAGGGAGAACAATGAGCAGTTCTTC | CASSYLGRENNEQFF
TRBD2 | . | TRBJ2-2 | TRBV6-1 | TGTGCCAGCAGTGAAATCGCTAGCGGGGACACCGGGGAGCTGTTTTTT | CASSEIASGDTGELFF
. | . | TRBJ2-5 | TRBV18 | TGTGCCAGCTCAGCGGTCCTGGGAGAGACCCAGTACTTC | CASSAVLGETQYF
TRBD1 | few | TRBJ1-5 | TRBV19 | TGTGCCAGTAGCCGGGACAGCCGGCAGCCCCAGCATTTT | CASSRDSRQPQHF
. | . | TRBJ2-5 | TRBV5-1 | TGCGCCAGCAGCTTCGCGCTTCTCCGACAAGAGACCCAGTACTTC | CASSFALLRQETQYF
. | once | TRBJ1-1 | TRBV7-2 | TGTGCCAGCAGCTTGGCCGGAGTCGACACTGAAGCTTTCTTT | CASSLAGVDTEAFF
. | . | TRBJ2-1 | TRBV4-1 | TGCGCCAGCAGCCAGACTTGGATTTCTAACTACAATGAGCAGTTCTTC | CASSQTWISNYNEQFF
. | . | TRBJ2-1 | TRBV4-3 | TGCGCCAGCAGCCAAGTGAGAGGACTTGAGCAGTTCTTC | CASSQVRGLEQFF
TRBD1 | . | TRBJ2-4 | TRBV28 | TGTGCCAGCACAAGGGGGCTACTAGCCAAAAACATTCAGTACTTC | CASTRGLLAKNIQYF
. | . | TRBJ1-1 | TRBV9 | TGTGCCAGCAGCGTAGGCGGAAGTGGGAACACTGAAGCTTTCTTT | CASSVGGSGNTEAFF
. | . | TRBJ2-7 | TRBV15 | TGTGCCACCAGCGTGGACTTTCGGGCCTACGAGCAGTACTTC | CATSVDFRAYEQYF
. | . | TRBJ2-7 | TRBV12-5 | TGTGCTAGTGGTTTGGCGAGGACAGCGAACTACGAGCAGTACTTC | CASGLARTANYEQYF
TRBD2 | . | TRBJ2-7 | TRBV6-6 | TGTGCCAGCAGTTATAAATCAGCGGGAGATTACGAGCAGTACTTC | CASSYKSAGDYEQYF
TRBD2 | . | TRBJ2-7 | TRBV18 | TGTGCCAGCTCACCGCGGGGGACCCCCTACGAGCAGTACTTC | CASSPRGTPYEQYF
TRBD1 | . | TRBJ2-1 | TRBV5-1 | TGCGCCAGCAGCTTAATGCCGGGACAGGTGAACAATGAGCAGTTCTTC | CASSLMPGQVNNEQFF
TRBD1 | . | TRBJ1-4 | TRBV19 | TGTGCCAGTAGTGATGAGGGGGCTTGGAATGAAAAACTGTTTTTT | CASSDEGAWNEKLFF
TRBD1 | . | TRBJ2-2 | TRBV19 | TGTGCCAGTGCCCGGGACAGGGTGTTTAACGGGGAGCTGTTTTTT | CASARDRVFNGELFF
. | . | TRBJ1-6 | TRBV19 | TGTGCCAGTAGTGTCAGGGGTAATTCACCCCTCCACTTT | CASSVRGNSPLHF